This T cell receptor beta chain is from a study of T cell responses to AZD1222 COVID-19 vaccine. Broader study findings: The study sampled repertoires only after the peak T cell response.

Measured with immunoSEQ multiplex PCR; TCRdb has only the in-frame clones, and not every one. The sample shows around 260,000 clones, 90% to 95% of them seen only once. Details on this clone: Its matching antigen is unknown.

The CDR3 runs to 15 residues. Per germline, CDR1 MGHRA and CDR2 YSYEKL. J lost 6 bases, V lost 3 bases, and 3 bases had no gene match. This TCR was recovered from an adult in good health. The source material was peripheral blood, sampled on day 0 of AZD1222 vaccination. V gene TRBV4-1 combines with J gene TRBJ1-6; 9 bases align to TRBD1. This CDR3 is CASSHPGQGNSPLHF. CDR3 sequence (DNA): TGCGCCAGCAGCCACCCGGGACAGGGTAATTCACCCCTCCACTTT.